Sequencing of this T cell receptor (beta chain) was carried out in a study of blood T cell repertoires in COVID-19. As originally analysed: From reference gene primer amplification, estimates of nucleated cell counts were derived. TCRdb's copy holds only in-frame clones and misses some; the assay was immunoSEQ multiplex PCR. That table is the source of V, J and clone size, and D and trimming were worked out from the DNA. The table shows more than 60,000 clones, with 75% to 85% occurring only once. This CDR3 is built from 16 residues. The receptor was derived from a human donor in a cohort sampled during active COVID-19. The J gene is TRBJ2-4, the V gene TRBV21-1; the table's D gene call, TRBD1, was not cross checked with the DNA. TRBV21-1 is tagged as a pseudogene. The sample comprised peripheral blood. The CDR3 coding sequence is TGTGCCAGCAGCAAAGATGGGGCTGTGGCCAAAAACATTCAGTACTTC. Its protein is CASSKDGAVAKNIQYF.